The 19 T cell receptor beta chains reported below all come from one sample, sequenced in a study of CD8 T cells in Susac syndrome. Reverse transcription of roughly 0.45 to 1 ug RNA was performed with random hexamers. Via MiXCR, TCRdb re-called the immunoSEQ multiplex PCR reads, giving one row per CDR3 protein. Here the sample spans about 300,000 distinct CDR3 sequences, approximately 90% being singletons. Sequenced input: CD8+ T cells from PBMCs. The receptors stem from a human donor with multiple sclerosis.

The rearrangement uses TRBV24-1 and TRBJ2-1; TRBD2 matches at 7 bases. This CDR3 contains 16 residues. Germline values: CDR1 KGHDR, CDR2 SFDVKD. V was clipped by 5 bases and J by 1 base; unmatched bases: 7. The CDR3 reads CATSVGQRDSYNEQFF. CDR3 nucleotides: TGTGCCACCAGTGTCGGGCAGCGGGATTCCTACAATGAGCAGTTCTTC.

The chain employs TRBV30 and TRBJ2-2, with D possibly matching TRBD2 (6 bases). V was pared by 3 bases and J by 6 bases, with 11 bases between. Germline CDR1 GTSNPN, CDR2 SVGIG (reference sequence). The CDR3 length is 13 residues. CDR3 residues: CAWSLEGPGELFF. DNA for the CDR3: TGTGCCTGGAGCCTGGAGGGCCCCGGGGAGCTGTTTTTT.

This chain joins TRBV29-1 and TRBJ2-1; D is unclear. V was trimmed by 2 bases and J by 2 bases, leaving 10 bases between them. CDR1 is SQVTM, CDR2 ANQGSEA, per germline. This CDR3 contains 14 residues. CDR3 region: CSVESPGTYNEQFF. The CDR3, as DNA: TGCAGCGTTGAAAGCCCAGGAACCTACAATGAGCAGTTCTTC.

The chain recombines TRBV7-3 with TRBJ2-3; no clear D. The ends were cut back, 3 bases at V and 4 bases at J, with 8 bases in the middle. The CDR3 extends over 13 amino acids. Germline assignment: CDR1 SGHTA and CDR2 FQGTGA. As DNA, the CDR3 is TGTGCCAGCAGCTTGTTCTTGCCAGATACGCAGTATTTT. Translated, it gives CASSLFLPDTQYF.

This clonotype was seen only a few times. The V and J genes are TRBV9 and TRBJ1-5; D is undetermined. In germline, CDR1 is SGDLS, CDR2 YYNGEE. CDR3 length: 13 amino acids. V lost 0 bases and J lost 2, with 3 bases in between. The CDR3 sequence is CASSVDGNQPQHF. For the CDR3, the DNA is TGTGCCAGCAGCGTAGATGGCAATCAGCCCCAGCATTTT.

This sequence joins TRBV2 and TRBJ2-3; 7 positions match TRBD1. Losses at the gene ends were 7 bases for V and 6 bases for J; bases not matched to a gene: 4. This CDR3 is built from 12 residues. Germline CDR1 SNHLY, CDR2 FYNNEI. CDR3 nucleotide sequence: TGTGCCAGCACCAAGACAGGGGATACGCAGTATTTT. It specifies CASTKTGDTQYF.

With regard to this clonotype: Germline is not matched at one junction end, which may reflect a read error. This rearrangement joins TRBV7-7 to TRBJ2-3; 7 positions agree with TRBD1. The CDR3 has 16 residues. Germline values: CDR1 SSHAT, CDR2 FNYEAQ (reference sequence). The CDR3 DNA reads TGTGCTAGCAGCTTAGGGACGGGACAGCCCACAGATACGCAGTATTTT. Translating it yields CASSLGTGQPTDTQYF.

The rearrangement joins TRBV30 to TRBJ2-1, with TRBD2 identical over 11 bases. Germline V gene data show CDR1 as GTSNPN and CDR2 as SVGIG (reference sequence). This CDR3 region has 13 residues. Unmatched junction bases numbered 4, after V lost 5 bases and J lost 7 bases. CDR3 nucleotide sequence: TGTGCCTGGTGGTCTAGCGGGAGGAATGAGCAGTTCTTC. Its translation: CAWWSSGRNEQFF. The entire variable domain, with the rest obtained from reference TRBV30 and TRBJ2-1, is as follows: SQTIHQWPATLVQPVGSPLSLECTVEGTSNPNLYWYRQAAGRGLQLLFYSVGIGQISSEVPQNLSASRPQDRQFILSSKKLLLSDSGFYLCAWWSSGRNEQFFGPGTRLTVL.

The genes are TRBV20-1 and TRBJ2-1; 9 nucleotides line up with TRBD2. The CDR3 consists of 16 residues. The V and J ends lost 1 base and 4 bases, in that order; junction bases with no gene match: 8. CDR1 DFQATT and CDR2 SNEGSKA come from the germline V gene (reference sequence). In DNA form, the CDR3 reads TGCAGTGCTAGAGGTGCGGGGGGGGAAATTTACAATGAGCAGTTCTTC. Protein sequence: CSARGAGGEIYNEQFF.

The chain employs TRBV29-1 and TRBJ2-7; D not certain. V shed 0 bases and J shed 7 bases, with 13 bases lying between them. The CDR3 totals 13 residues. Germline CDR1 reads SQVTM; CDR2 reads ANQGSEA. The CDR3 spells CSVEENSYVEQYF. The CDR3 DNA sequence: TGCAGCGTTGAAGAGAACTCCTACGTGGAGCAGTACTTC.

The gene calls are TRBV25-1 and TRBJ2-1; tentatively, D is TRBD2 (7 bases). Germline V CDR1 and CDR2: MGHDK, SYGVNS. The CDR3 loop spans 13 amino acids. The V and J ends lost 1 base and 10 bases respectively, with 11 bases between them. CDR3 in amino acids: CASSELGRGEQFF. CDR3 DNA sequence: TGTGCCAGCAGTGAATTAGGGAGGGGGGAGCAGTTCTTC. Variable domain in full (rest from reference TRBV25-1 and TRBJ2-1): EADIYQTPRYLVIGTGKKITLECSQTMGHDKMYWYQQDPGMELHLIHYSYGVNSTEKGDLSSESTVSRIRTEHFPLTLESARPSHTSQYLCASSELGRGEQFFGPGTRLTVL.

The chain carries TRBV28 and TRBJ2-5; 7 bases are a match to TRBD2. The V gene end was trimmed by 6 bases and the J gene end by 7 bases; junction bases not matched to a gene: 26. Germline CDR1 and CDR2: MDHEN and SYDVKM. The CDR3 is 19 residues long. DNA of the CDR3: TGTGCCAGCAGCCCAGAGCGGGACGGATACTCGACAATGATCGGGACCCAGTACTTC. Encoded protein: CASSPERDGYSTMIGTQYF.

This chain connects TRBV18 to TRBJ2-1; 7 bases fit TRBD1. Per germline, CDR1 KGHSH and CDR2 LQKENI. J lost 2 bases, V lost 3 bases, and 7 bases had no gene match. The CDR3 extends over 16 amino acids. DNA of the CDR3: TGTGCCAGCTCACCTAACTTTGGACAGGCCTACAATGAGCAGTTCTTC. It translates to CASSPNFGQAYNEQFF.

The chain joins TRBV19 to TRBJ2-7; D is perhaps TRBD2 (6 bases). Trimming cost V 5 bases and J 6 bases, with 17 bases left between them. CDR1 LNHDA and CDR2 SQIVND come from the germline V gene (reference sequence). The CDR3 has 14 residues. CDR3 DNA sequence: TGTGCCAGTAGTCCGGGACTCTTCCTCGCCGAGCAGTACTTC. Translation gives CASSPGLFLAEQYF.

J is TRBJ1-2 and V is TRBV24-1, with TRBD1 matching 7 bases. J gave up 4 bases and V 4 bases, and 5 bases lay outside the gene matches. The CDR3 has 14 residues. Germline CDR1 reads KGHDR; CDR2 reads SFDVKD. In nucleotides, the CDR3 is TGTGCCACCAGTGACCCTGGACAGGTCTATGGCTACACCTTC. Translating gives CATSDPGQVYGYTF.

The CDR3 DNA is TGTGCCAGTAGTAAGGAGACTGGGAGCTCCTACAATGAGCAGTTCTTC. As protein: CASSKETGSSYNEQFF. V usage is TRBV19 and J usage is TRBJ2-1, with D perhaps TRBD2 (5 bases). Germline V gene data show CDR1 as LNHDA and CDR2 as SQIVND (reference sequence). Trimming cost V 4 bases and J 0 bases, with 13 bases left between them. The CDR3 consists of 16 residues.

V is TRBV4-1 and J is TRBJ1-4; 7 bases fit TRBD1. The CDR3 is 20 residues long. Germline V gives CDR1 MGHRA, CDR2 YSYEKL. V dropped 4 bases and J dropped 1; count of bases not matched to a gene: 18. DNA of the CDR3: TGCGCCAGCAGCCCCACCCCCGACAGGGTAGGGTTTGGAACTAATGAAAAACTGTTTTTT. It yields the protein CASSPTPDRVGFGTNEKLFF.

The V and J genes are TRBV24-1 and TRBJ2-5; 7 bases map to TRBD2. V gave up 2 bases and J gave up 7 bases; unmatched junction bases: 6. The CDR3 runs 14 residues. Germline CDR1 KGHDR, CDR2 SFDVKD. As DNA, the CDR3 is TGTGCCACCAGTGATTACGAGGGGAGGGGGACCCAGTACTTC. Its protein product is CATSDYEGRGTQYF.

The CDR3, as DNA: TGTGCCAGCAGCGCCCCACAGGATTCCTCGGGGGAGCAGTACTTC. It is translated as CASSAPQDSSGEQYF. The J gene is TRBJ2-7, the V gene TRBV9; D may be TRBD1 or TRBD2 (5 bases each). The germline CDR1 and CDR2 sequences are SGDLS and YYNGEE. V dropped 3 bases and J dropped 7 bases, with 20 bases sitting between them. The CDR3 extends over 15 amino acids.